This T cell receptor beta chain was sequenced during a study of cytomegalovirus exposure and HLA in healthy donors. The PCR ran on 60 Vbeta and 13 Jbeta primers. Here immunoSEQ multiplex PCR was the method, and the copy in TCRdb shows in-frame clones only, minus some. Of some 110,000 clones listed, roughly 76% were seen once; the top ten hold roughly 16%. Remarks on this clone: Its antigen remains unknown.

Points from the study as a whole: The authors later found most CMV-associated TCR beta chains appeared HLA-restricted. Reportedly, cytomegalovirus status was diagnosed with high sensitivity and specificity.

Germline CDR1 reads SGHRS; CDR2 reads YFSETQ. J was trimmed by 3 bases and V by 1 base; bases with no gene match: 1. CDR3 length: 15 amino acids. The chain combines TRBV5-1 with TRBJ2-7; 13 bases align to TRBD2. Sequenced sample: PBMCs. This receptor was taken from a man aged 50-60 years in good health and CMV-seropositive. CDR3 DNA sequence: TGCGCCAGCAGCTTGAGGACTAGCGGGAGCTACGAGCAGTACTTC. Residues: CASSLRTSGSYEQYF.